This T cell receptor beta chain was found in a study of T cell responses to AZD1222 COVID-19 vaccine. Study findings and constraints: CD4 TCRs linked to vaccination spanned spike, dominating at 160-218 and 743-854. The number of AZD1222 recipients seropositive at baseline was only five or six. Nearly half of unique spike-specific TCRs reportedly avoided B.1.351 and B.1.1.7 mutated regions.

Sequencing was performed with immunoSEQ multiplex PCR; in TCRdb, only in-frame clones are kept and a portion is missing. The data contain about 180,000 clones, around 90% of them seen just once; the ten biggest clones take up around 7.9%. As to this clone: Antigen specificity is unknown.

The CDR3 contains 17 residues. Germline V CDR1 and CDR2: SGHVS, FQNEAQ. J gave up 2 bases and V 4 bases, and 8 bases lay outside the gene matches. Sequenced material: peripheral blood, taken on day 0 of AZD1222 vaccination. The source of this sequence is an adult in good health. V is TRBV7-8 and J is TRBJ1-6, with TRBD1 matching over 7 bases. The CDR3 bases are TGTGCCAGCAGCTCGGGACAGCCGGCGACCTATAATTCACCCCTCCACTTT. Translated, it gives CASSSGQPATYNSPLHF.